Listed here are 18 T cell receptor beta chains from one sample, sequenced in a study of human T cells and chemical hapten exposure. As for time point: patch test 1, 2 weeks after DPC sensitization. Treatment meaning: therapeutic diphenylcyclopropenone sensitization with weekly scalp DPC. TCRdb processed the RACE reads anew with MiXCR; each CDR3 protein has one entry. The sample consists of some 80,000 distinct CDR3 sequences, over 8.5% of them appearing once. Sequencing was performed on whole blood, taken in connection with sensitization to the hapten diphenylcyclopropenone (DPC). Receptors originate from a woman aged 50 to 65 with alopecia areata. Some clones in this sample may be carry-over from other donors' samples.

V is TRBV5-1 and J is TRBJ2-7; 9 bases are a match to TRBD2. Germline lookup yields CDR1 SGHRS and CDR2 YFSETQ. The CDR3 runs to 15 residues. V lost 4 bases to trimming and J lost 0 bases; unmatched junction nucleotides: 5. The CDR3 region is CASSAGGAPSYEQYF. Written as DNA, the CDR3 is TGCGCCAGCAGCGCGGGGGGGGCACCCTCCTACGAGCAGTACTTC.

This clonotype was found a few times. This sequence joins TRBV7-2 and TRBJ2-2; the match to TRBD1 covers 7 bases. Trimming at V came to 2 bases and at J to 6 bases, leaving 6 bases not matched to a gene. The germline gives CDR1 SGHTA, CDR2 FQGNSA. The CDR3 extends over 15 amino acids. CDR3 sequence (DNA): TGTGCCAGCAGCTTAATACAGGGGCGCTCCGGGGAGCTGTTTTTT. The encoded protein is CASSLIQGRSGELFF. The full variable domain, rest sourced from reference TRBV7-2 and TRBJ2-2, is GAGVSQSPSNKVTEKGKDVELRCDPISGHTALYWYRQSLGQGLEFLIYFQGNSAPDKSGLPSDRFSAERTGGSVSTLTIQRTQQEDSAVYLCASSLIQGRSGELFFGEGSRLTVL.

This clonotype was seen more than once but under ten times. The rearrangement joins TRBV5-1 to TRBJ2-3; TRBD1 agrees at 8 bases. The CDR3 covers 14 residues. The V gene's germline CDR1 is SGHRS and CDR2 YFSETQ. Trimming took 0 bases from V and 3 from J; bases not matched to a gene: 0. The DNA for the CDR3 is TGCGCCAGCAGCTTGGGGGACAGGACAGATACGCAGTATTTT. Residues: CASSLGDRTDTQYF. Full variable domain (outside the CDR3, taken from reference TRBV5-1 and TRBJ2-3): KAGVTQTPRYLIKTRGQQVTLSCSPISGHRSVSWYQQTPGQGLQFLFEYFSETQRNKGNFPGRFSGRQFSNSRSEMNVSTLELGDSALYLCASSLGDRTDTQYFGPGTRLTVL.

This clonotype was seen at least ten times. The CDR3 DNA reads as TGTGCCAGCAGTTCCGACAGGGTGGTCGGAAACACCATATATTTT. It specifies CASSSDRVVGNTIYF. This chain uses TRBV12-3 or TRBV12-4 with TRBJ1-3; 7 bases are shared with TRBD1. This CDR3 is built from 15 residues. The V gene end was trimmed by 4 bases and the J gene end by 4 bases; junction bases not matched to a gene: 7.

The V call is TRBV6-2 or TRBV6-3, the J call TRBJ1-5; D unresolved. The V gene lost 7 bases and the J gene lost 0 bases, with 10 bases spanning the gap. The CDR3 is made up of 14 amino acids. Germline V gives CDR1 MNHEY, CDR2 SVGEGT. The CDR3: CASMSENSNQPQHF. Here the CDR3 DNA reads TGTGCCAGCATGTCGGAAAATAGCAATCAGCCCCAGCATTTT.

This clonotype was counted between two and nine times. The chain employs TRBV24-1 and TRBJ2-2, with 10 bases matching TRBD2. CDR3 size: 16 residues. Germline V lookup: CDR1 KGHDR, CDR2 SFDVKD. The J segment lost 6 bases and the V segment lost 0 bases, leaving 3 bases of the junction unmatched. The CDR3 nucleotides read TGTGCCACCAGTGATTTGGCTAGCGGGAGCTCCGGGGAGCTGTTTTTT. This sequence encodes CATSDLASGSSGELFF.

In this sample, this clonotype turned up many times. The rearrangement links TRBV2 to TRBJ2-3; 13 positions match TRBD2. V was pared by 7 bases and J by 4 bases, with 5 bases of the junction left unmatched. CDR3 length: 15 residues. Germline V CDR1 and CDR2: SNHLY, FYNNEI. The CDR3 reads CASNGLAGAADTQYF. CDR3 sequence (DNA): TGTGCCAGCAATGGACTAGCGGGAGCTGCAGATACGCAGTATTTT. The variable domain in full, with the rest retrieved from reference TRBV2 and TRBJ2-3, is EPEVTQTPSHQVTQMGQEVILRCVPISNHLYFYWYRQILGQKVEFLVSFYNNEISEKSEIFDDQFSVERPDGSNFTLKIRSTKLEDSAMYFCASNGLAGAADTQYFGPGTRLTVL.

This clonotype showed up just a few times. The chain recombines TRBV2 with TRBJ2-1; 7 positions match TRBD2. Germline values: CDR1 SNHLY, CDR2 FYNNEI. The V segment lost 5 bases and the J segment 6 bases; nucleotides outside the gene matches: 4. This CDR3 region has 13 residues. CDR3: CASSSGTLNEQFF. CDR3 DNA: TGTGCCAGCAGTAGCGGGACTCTCAATGAGCAGTTCTTC.

This clonotype has ten or more counts. DNA of the CDR3: TGCAGTGCTAGAGGGTTAGGGGGGTGGCTCACAGATACGCAGTATTTT. Protein: CSARGLGGWLTDTQYF. J is TRBJ2-3 and V is TRBV20-1; D may match TRBD1 or TRBD2 (6 bases each). CDR1 is DFQATT, CDR2 SNEGSKA, per germline (reference sequence). V lost 1 base and J 2 bases, leaving 16 bases between the germline ends. The CDR3 consists of 16 residues.

This clonotype was found many times. The V gene is TRBV4-1, the J gene TRBJ2-7; 9 nucleotides line up with TRBD2. V lost 0 bases to trimming and J lost 1 base; unmatched junction nucleotides: 13. The CDR3 length is 19 residues. Looked up from germline, CDR1 is MGHRA and CDR2 is YSYEKL. The CDR3 region is CASSQEGSSGMMGSYEQYF. For the CDR3, the DNA is TGCGCCAGCAGCCAAGAGGGGTCTAGCGGGATGATGGGGTCCTACGAGCAGTACTTC.

The sample holds a few counts of this clonotype. The chain carries TRBV18 and TRBJ2-1; 12 bases fit TRBD2. Trimming at V came to 3 bases and at J to 2 bases, leaving 5 bases not matched to a gene. The germline gives CDR1 KGHSH, CDR2 LQKENI. The CDR3 runs 17 residues. DNA of the CDR3: TGTGCCAGCTCACCCTGGACTAGCGGGGCCACCTACAATGAGCAGTTCTTC. Translated, it gives CASSPWTSGATYNEQFF.

This clonotype was found a few times. This rearrangement joins TRBV12-3 or TRBV12-4 to TRBJ2-1, with 13 bases fitting TRBD2. This CDR3 is built from 13 residues. After removal of 6 bases from V and 10 bases from J, the junction contained 3 bases not matched to a gene. CDR3 loop: CASRLTSGGEQFF. Here the CDR3 DNA reads TGTGCCAGCAGGTTGACTAGCGGGGGGGAGCAGTTCTTC.

Many counts were recorded for this clonotype. The chain carries TRBV27 and TRBJ1-1; the match to TRBD1 covers 9 bases. The CDR3 is made up of 17 amino acids. The trim removed 6 bases at V and 1 base at J, leaving 12 bases unmatched. The germline gives CDR1 MNHEY, CDR2 SMNVEV (reference sequence). The CDR3 loop is CASRPAGAGQGNTEAFF. The CDR3 coding sequence is TGTGCCAGCAGACCCGCAGGAGCGGGACAGGGGAACACTGAAGCTTTCTTT.

The rearrangement joins TRBV5-6 to TRBJ2-5; D is undetermined. The length of the CDR3 is 13 residues. CDR1 and CDR2 from the germline V gene are SGHDT and YYEEEE. V dropped 2 bases and J dropped 2 bases, with 7 bases sitting between them. The CDR3 protein is CASSFDFQETQYF. The CDR3 DNA follows: TGTGCCAGCAGCTTCGACTTTCAAGAGACCCAGTACTTC.

The J gene is TRBJ2-3, the V gene TRBV7-3; 7 bases map to TRBD2. There are 15 residues in the CDR3. Trimming removed 5 bases from V and 2 bases from J; junction bases left unmatched: 7. Germline lookup yields CDR1 SGHTA and CDR2 FQGTGA. CDR3 in amino acids: CASSPSSGVTDTQYF. The CDR3 DNA sequence: TGTGCCAGCAGCCCATCTAGCGGCGTCACAGATACGCAGTATTTT.

This clonotype was detected many times. The chain has TRBV18 and TRBJ1-2, with 10 positions matching TRBD1. Trimming removed 2 bases from V and 1 base from J; junction bases left unmatched: 4. There are 16 residues in the CDR3. The germline V gene encodes CDR1 KGHSH and CDR2 LQKENI. In DNA, the CDR3 is TGTGCCAGCTCACCAAACAGGGACAGGGGTAACTATGGCTACACCTTC. This sequence encodes CASSPNRDRGNYGYTF.

This clonotype occurred many times. This chain connects TRBV20-1 to TRBJ1-5, with D possibly being TRBD1 (5 bases). CDR3 size: 17 residues. Trimming removed 2 bases at V and 0 bases at J, with 17 bases between. Germline assignment: CDR1 DFQATT and CDR2 SNEGSKA (reference sequence). Here the CDR3 DNA reads TGCAGTGCTAGAACTGGACCGGGGCCGTATAGCAATCAGCCCCAGCATTTT. Translated, it gives CSARTGPGPYSNQPQHF.

The chain employs TRBV5-1 and TRBJ2-2; 7 nucleotides match TRBD1. CDR1 and CDR2 (germline): SGHRS, YFSETQ. The CDR3 loop spans 14 amino acids. V gave up 4 bases and J gave up 8 bases; unmatched junction bases: 8. The DNA of the CDR3 is TGCGCCAGCAGCCCCGGACAGGCCGGGGGGGAGCTGTTTTTT. Translated: CASSPGQAGGELFF.